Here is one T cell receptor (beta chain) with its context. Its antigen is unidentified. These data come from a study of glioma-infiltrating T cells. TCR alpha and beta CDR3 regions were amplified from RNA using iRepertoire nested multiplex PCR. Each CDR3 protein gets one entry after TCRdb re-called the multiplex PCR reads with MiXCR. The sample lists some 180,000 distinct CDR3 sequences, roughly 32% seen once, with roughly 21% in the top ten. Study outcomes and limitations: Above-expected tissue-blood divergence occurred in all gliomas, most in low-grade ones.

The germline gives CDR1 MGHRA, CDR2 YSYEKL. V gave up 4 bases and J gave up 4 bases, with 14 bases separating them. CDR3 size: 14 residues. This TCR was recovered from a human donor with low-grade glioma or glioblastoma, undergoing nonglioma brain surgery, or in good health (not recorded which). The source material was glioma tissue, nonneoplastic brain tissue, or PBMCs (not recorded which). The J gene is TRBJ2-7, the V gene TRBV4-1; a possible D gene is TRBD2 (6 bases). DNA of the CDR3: TGCGCCAGCAGCCGGGGACTCGTCACATACGAGCAGTACTTC. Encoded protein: CASSRGLVTYEQYF.